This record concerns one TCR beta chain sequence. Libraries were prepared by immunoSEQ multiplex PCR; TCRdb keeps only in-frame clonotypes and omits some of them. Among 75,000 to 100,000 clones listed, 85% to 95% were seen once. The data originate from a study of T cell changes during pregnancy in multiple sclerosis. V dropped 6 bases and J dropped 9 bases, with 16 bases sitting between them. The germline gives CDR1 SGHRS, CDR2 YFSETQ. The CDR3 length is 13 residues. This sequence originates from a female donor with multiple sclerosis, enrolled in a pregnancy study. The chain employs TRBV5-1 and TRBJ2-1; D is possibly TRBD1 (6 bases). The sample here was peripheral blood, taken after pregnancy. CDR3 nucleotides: TGCGCCAGCAAGGGTCAAGGGGGTCCTGAGCAGTTCTTC. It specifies CASKGQGGPEQFF.